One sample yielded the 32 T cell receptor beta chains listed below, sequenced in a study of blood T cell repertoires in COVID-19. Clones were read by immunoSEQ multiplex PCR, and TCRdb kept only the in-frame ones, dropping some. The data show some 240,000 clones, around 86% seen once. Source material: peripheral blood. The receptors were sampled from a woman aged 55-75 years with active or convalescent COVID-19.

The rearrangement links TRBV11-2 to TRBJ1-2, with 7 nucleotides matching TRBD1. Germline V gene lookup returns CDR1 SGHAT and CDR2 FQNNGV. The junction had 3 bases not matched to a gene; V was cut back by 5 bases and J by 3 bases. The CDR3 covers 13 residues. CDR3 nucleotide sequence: TGTGCCAGCAGCCCCGGACAGGACTATGGCTACACCTTC. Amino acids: CASSPGQDYGYTF.

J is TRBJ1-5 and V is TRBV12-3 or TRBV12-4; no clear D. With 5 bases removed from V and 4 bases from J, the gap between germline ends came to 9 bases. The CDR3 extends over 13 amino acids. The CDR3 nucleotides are TGTGCCAGCAGTGTTAACAGAAATCAGCCCCAGCATTTT. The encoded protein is CASSVNRNQPQHF.

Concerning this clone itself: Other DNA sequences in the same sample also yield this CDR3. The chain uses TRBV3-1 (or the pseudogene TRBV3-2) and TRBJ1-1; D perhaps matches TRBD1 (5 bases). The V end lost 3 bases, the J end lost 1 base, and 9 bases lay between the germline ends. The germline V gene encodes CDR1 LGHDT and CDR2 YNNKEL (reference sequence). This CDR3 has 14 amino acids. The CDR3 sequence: CASSQADRNTEAFF. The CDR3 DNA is TGTGCCAGCAGCCAGGCAGACAGGAACACTGAAGCTTTCTTT.

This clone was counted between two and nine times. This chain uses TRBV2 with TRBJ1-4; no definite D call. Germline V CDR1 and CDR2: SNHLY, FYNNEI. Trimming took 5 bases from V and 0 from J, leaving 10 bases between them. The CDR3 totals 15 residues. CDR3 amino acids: CASSPRPATNEKLFF. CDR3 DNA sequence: TGTGCCAGCAGTCCTAGACCCGCAACTAATGAAAAACTGTTTTTT.

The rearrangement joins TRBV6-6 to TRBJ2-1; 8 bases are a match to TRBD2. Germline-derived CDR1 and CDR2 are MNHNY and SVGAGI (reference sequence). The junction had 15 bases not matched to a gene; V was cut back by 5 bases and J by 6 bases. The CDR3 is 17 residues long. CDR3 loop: CASSPSGRGAPPNEQFF. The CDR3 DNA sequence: TGTGCCAGCAGTCCATCCGGGCGGGGGGCCCCACCCAATGAGCAGTTCTTC.

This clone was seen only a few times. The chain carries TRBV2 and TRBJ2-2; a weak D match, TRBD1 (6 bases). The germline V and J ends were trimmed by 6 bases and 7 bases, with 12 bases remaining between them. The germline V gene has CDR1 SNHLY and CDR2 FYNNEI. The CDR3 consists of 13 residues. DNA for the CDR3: TGTGCCAGCAGACAGGGTTGGAACGGGGAGCTGTTTTTT. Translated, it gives CASRQGWNGELFF.

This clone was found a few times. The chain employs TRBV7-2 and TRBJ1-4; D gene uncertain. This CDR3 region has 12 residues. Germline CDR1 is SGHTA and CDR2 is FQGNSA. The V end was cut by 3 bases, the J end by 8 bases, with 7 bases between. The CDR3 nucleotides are TGTGCCAGCAGCTTGTTCCGGGAAAAACTGTTTTTT. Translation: CASSLFREKLFF.

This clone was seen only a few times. CDR3 protein: CASSPRTGDGNTIYF. Written as DNA, the CDR3 is TGTGCCAGTAGTCCAAGGACAGGGGACGGAAACACCATATATTTT. The rearrangement uses TRBV19 and TRBJ1-3, with 9 bases fitting TRBD1. V dropped 5 bases and J dropped 4; count of bases not matched to a gene: 6. This CDR3 is built from 15 residues. Germline V gene lookup returns CDR1 LNHDA and CDR2 SQIVND (reference sequence). Variable domain in full (rest from reference TRBV19 and TRBJ1-3): DGGITQSPKYLFRKEGQNVTLSCEQNLNHDAMYWYRQDPGQGLRLIYYSQIVNDFQKGDIAEGYSVSREKKESFPLTVTSAQKNPTAFYLCASSPRTGDGNTIYFGEGSWLTVV.

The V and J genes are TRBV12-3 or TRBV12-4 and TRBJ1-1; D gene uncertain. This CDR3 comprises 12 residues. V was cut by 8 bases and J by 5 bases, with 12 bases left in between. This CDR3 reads CASGEGWTEAFF. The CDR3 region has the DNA TGTGCCAGCGGGGAGGGCTGGACTGAAGCTTTCTTT.

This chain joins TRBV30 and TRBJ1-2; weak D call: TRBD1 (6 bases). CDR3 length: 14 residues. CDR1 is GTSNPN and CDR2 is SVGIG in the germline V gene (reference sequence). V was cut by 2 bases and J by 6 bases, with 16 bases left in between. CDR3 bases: TGTGCCTGGAGTATGGGGGCTATCTCCAATGGCTACACCTTC. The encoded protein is CAWSMGAISNGYTF. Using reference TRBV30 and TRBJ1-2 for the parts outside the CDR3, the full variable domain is SQTIHQWPATLVQPVGSPLSLECTVEGTSNPNLYWYRQAAGRGLQLLFYSVGIGQISSEVPQNLSASRPQDRQFILSSKKLLLSDSGFYLCAWSMGAISNGYTFGSGTRLTVV.

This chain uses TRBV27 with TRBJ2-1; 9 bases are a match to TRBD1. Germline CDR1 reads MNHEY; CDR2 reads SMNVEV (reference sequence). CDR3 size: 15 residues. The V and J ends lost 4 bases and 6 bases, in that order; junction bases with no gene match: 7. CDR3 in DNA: TGTGCCAGCAGTTCTTGGGGACAGGGCTTCAATGAGCAGTTCTTC. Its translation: CASSSWGQGFNEQFF.

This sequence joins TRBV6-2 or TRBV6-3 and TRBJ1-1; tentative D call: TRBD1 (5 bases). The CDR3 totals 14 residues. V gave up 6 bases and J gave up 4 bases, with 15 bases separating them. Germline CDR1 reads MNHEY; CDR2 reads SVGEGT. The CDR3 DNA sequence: TGTGCCAGCAGCTCCCAGGGCTCAGGCACTGAAGCTTTCTTT. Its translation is CASSSQGSGTEAFF.

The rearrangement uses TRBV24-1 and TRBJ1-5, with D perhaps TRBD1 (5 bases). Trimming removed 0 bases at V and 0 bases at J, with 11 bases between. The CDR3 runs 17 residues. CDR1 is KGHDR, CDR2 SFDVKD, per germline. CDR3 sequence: CATSDLPGHYSNQPQHF. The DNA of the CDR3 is TGTGCCACCAGTGATTTGCCAGGGCACTATAGCAATCAGCCCCAGCATTTT.

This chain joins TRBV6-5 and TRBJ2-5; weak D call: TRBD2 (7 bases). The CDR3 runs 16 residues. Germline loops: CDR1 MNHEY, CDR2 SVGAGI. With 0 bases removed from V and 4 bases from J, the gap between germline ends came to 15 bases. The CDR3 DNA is TGTGCCAGCAGTTACTCTTGGGGGGGCAGGCGAGAGACCCAGTACTTC. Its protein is CASSYSWGGRRETQYF.

The CDR3 DNA reads TGTGCCAGCAGCTCCGTACAGGGGGCCGGGGGGAATTCACCCCTCCACTTT. This translates into CASSSVQGAGGNSPLHF. The chain is built from TRBV7-8 and TRBJ1-6; 9 nucleotides line up with TRBD1. This CDR3 comprises 17 residues. CDR1 is SGHVS and CDR2 is FQNEAQ in the germline V gene. J gave up 7 bases and V 4 bases, and 11 bases lay outside the gene matches.

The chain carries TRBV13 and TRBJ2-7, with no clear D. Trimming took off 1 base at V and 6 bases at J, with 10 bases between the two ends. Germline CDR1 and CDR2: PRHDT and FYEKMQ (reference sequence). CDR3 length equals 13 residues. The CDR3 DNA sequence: TGTGCCAGCAGCTTAGTCGCGGTGGGCGAGCAGTACTTC. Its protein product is CASSLVAVGEQYF.

The CDR3 nucleotides read TGCAGCGTTGGAGGTTATCCGACCGGGGAGCTGTTTTTT. It translates to CSVGGYPTGELFF. This chain links TRBV29-1 with TRBJ2-2; D is unclear. Trimming shortened V by 4 bases and J by 5 bases, and 11 bases separated the two germline ends. CDR1 and CDR2 (germline): SQVTM, ANQGSEA. This CDR3 has 13 residues.

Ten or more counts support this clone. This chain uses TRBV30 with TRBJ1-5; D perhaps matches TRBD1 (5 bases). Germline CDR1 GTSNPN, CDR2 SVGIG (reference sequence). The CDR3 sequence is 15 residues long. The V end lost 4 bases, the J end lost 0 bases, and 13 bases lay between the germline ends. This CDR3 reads CAWTPGTYSNQPQHF. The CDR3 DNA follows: TGTGCCTGGACCCCCGGGACTTATAGCAATCAGCCCCAGCATTTT.

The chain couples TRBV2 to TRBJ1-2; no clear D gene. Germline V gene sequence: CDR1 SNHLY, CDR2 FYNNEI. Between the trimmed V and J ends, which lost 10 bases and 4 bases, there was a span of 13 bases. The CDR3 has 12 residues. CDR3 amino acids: CANALAGYGYTF. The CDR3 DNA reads TGTGCCAATGCCCTAGCGGGCTATGGCTACACCTTC.

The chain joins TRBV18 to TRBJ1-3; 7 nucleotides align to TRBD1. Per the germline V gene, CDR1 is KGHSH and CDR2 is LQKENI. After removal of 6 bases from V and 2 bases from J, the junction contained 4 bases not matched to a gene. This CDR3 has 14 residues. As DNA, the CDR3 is TGTGCCAGCTCCGAGACAGGGACTGGAAACACCATATATTTT. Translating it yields CASSETGTGNTIYF. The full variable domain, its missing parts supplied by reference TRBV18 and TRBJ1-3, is NAGVMQNPRHLVRRRGQEARLRCSPMKGHSHVYWYRQLPEEGLKFMVYLQKENIIDESGMPKERFSAEFPKEGPSILRIQQVVRGDSAAYFCASSETGTGNTIYFGEGSWLTVV.

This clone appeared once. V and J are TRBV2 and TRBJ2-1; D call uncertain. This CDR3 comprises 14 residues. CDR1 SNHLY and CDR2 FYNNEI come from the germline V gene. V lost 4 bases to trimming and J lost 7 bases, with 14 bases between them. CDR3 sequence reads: CASSGGMGPNEQFF. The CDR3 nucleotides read TGTGCCAGCAGTGGCGGTATGGGTCCAAATGAGCAGTTCTTC.

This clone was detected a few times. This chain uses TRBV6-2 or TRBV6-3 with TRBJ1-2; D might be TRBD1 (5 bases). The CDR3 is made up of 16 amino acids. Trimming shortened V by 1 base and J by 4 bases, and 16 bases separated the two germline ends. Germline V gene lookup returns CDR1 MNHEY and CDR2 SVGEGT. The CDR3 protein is CASSYFGGDEGYGYTF. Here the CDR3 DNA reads TGTGCCAGCAGTTACTTCGGAGGGGACGAGGGCTATGGCTACACCTTC.

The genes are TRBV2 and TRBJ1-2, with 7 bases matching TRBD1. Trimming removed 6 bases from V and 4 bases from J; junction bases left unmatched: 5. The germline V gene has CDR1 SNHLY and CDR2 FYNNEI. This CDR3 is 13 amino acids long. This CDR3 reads CASRSTGIYGYTF. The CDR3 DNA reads TGTGCCAGCAGGTCGACAGGGATCTATGGCTACACCTTC.

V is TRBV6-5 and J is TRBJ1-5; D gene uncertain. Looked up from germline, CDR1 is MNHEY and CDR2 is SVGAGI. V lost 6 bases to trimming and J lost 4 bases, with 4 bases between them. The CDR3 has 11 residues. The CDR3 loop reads CASRENQPQHF. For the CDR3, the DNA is TGTGCCAGCAGGGAGAATCAGCCCCAGCATTTT.

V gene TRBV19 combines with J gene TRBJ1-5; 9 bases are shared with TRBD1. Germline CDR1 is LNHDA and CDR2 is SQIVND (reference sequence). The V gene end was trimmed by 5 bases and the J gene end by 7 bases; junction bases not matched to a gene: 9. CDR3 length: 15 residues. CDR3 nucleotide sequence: TGTGCCAGTAGTCCGAGGACAGGGGCGGGACAGCCCCAGCATTTT. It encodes CASSPRTGAGQPQHF.

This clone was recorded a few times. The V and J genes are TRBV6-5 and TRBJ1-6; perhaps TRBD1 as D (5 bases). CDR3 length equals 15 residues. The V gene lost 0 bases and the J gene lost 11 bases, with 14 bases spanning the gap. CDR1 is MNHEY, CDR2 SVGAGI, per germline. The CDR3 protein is CASSYSTQGTTPLHF. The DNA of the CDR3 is TGTGCCAGCAGTTACTCGACCCAGGGCACCACACCCCTCCACTTT.

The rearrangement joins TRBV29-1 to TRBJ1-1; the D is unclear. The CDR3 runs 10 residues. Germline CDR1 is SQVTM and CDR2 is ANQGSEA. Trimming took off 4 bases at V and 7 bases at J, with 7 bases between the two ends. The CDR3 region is CSVAPSEAFF. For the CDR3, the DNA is TGCAGCGTTGCCCCGAGTGAAGCTTTCTTT.

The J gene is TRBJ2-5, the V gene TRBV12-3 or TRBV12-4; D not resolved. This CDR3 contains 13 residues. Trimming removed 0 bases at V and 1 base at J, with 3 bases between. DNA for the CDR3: TGTGCCAGCAGTTTAGCGGCCCAAGAGACCCAGTACTTC. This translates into CASSLAAQETQYF.

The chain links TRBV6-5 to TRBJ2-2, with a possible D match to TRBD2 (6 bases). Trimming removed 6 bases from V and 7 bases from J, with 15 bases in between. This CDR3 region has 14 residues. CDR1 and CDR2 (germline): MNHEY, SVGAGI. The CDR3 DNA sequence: TGTGCCAGCAGGACCTCGGGGGTTGACGGGGAGCTGTTTTTT. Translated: CASRTSGVDGELFF.

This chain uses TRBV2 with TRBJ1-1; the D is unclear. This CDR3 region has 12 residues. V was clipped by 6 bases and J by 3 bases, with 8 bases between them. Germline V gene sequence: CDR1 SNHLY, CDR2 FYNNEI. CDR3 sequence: CASRFGDTEAFF. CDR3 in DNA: TGTGCCAGCAGGTTCGGGGACACTGAAGCTTTCTTT.

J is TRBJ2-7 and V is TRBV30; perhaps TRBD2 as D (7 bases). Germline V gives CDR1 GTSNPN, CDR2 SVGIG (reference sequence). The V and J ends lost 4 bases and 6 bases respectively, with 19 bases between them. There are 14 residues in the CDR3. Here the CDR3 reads CAWTNKGGAREQYF. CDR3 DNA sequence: TGTGCCTGGACTAACAAGGGGGGGGCTCGCGAGCAGTACTTC.

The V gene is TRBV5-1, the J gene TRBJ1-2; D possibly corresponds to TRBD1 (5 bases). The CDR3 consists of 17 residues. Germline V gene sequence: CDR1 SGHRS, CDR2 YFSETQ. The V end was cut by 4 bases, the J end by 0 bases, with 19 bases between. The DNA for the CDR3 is TGCGCCAGCAGCACTGGGGAGGGGATCATGACTAACTATGGCTACACCTTC. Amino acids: CASSTGEGIMTNYGYTF.